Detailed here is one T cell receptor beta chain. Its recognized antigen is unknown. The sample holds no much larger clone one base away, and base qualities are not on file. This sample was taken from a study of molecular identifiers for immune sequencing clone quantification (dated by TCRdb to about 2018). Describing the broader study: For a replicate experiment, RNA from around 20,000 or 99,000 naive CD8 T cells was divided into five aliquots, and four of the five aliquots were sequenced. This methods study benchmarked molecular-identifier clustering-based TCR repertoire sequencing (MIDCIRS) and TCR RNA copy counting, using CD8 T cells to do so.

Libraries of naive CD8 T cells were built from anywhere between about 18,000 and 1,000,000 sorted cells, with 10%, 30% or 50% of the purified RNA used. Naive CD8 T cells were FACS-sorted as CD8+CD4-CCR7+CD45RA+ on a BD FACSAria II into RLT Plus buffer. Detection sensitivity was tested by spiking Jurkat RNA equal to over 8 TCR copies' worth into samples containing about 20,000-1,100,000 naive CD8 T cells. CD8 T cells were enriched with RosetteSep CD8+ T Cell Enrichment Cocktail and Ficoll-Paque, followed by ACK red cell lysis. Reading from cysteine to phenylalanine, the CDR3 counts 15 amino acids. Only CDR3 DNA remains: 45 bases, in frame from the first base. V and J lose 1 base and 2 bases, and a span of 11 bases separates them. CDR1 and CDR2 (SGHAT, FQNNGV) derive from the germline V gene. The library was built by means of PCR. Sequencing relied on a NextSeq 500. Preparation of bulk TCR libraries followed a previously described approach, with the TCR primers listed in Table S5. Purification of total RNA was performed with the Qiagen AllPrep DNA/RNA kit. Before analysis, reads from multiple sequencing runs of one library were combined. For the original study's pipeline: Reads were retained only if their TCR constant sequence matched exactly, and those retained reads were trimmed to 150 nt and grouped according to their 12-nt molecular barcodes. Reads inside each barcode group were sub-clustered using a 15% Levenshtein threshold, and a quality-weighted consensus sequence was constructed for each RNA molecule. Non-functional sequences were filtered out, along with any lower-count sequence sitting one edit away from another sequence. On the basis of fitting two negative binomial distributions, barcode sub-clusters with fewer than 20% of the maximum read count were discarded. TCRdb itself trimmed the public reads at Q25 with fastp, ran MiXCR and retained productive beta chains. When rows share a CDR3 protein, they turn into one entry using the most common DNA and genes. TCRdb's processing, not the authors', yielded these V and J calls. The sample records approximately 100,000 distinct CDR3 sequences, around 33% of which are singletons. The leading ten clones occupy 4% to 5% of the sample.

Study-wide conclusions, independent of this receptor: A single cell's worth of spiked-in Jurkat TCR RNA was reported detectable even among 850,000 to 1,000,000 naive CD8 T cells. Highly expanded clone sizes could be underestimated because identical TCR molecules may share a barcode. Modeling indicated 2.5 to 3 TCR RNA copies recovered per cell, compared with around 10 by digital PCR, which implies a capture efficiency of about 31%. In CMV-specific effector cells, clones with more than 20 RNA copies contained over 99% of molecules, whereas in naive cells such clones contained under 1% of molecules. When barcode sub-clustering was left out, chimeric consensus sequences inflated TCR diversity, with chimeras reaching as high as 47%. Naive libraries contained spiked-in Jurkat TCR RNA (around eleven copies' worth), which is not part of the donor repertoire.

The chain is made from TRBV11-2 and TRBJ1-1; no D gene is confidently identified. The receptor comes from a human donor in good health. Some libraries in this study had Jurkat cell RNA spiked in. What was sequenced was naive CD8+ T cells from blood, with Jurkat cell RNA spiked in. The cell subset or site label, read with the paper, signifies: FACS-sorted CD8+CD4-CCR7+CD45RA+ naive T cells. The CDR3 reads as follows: CASSLAPYENTEAFF. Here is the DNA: TGTGCCAGCAGCTTAGCCCCCTACGAAAACACTGAAGCTTTCTTT.